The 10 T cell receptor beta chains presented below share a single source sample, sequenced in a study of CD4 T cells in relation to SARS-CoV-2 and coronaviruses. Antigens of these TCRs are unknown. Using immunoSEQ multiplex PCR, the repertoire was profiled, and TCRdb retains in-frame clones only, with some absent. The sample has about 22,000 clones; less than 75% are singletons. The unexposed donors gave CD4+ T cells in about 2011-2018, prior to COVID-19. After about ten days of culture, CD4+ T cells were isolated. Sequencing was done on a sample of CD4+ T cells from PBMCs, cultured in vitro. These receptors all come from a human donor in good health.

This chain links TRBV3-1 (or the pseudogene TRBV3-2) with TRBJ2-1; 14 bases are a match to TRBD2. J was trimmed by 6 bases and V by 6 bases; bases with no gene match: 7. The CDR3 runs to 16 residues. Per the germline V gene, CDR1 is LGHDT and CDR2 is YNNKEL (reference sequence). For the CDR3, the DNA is TGTGCCAGCAGACATAAGGGACTAGCGGGAGTCAATGAGCAGTTCTTC. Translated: CASRHKGLAGVNEQFF.

CDR3 sequence: CASRGFSGRTGELFF. CDR3 sequence (DNA): TGTGCCAGCAGGGGTTTTAGCGGGAGGACCGGGGAGCTGTTTTTT. The V gene is TRBV14, the J gene TRBJ2-2; the match to TRBD2 covers 10 bases. Germline V gene sequence: CDR1 SGHDN, CDR2 FVKESK. The CDR3 runs 15 residues. V shed 6 bases and J 5 bases; nucleotides not matched to a gene: 6.

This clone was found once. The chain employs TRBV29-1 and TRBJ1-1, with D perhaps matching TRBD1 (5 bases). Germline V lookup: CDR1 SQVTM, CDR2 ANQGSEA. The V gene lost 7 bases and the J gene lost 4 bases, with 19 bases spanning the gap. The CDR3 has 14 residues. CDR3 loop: CSALPHFDSTEAFF. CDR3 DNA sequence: TGCAGCGCTCTCCCCCACTTCGACAGCACTGAAGCTTTCTTT.

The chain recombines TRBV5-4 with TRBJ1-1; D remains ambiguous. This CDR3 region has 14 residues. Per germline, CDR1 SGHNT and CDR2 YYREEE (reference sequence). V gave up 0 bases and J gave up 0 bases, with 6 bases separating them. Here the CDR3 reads CASSLVGMNTEAFF. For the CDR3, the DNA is TGTGCCAGCAGCTTGGTCGGTATGAACACTGAAGCTTTCTTT.

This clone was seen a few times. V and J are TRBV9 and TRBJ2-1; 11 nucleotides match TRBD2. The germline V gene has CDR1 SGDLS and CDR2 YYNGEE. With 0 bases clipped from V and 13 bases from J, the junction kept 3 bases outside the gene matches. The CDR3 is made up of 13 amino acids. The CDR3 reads CASSVETSGAQFF. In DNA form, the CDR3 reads TGTGCCAGCAGCGTAGAGACTAGCGGGGCTCAGTTCTTC.

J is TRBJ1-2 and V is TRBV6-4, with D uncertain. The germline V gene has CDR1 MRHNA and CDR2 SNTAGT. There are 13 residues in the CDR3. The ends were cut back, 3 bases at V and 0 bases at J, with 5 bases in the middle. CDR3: CASSEGSNYGYTF. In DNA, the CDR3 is TGTGCCAGCAGTGAAGGCTCTAACTATGGCTACACCTTC.

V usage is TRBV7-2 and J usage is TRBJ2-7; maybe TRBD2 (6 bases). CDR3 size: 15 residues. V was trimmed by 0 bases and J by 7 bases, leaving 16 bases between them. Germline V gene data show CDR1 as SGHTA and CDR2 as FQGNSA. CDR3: CASSLASGEPREQYF. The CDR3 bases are TGTGCCAGCAGCTTAGCTAGCGGAGAGCCTCGGGAGCAGTACTTC.

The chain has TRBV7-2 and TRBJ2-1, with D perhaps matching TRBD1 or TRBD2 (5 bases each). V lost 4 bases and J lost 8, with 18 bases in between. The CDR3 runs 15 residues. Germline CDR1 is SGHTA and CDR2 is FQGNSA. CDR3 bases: TGTGCCAGCAGCTCACACCCGGGACCTGGGTATGAGCAGTTCTTC. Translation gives CASSSHPGPGYEQFF.

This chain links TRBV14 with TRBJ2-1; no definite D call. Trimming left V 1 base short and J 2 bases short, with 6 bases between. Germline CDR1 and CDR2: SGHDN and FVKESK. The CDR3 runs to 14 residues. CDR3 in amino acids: CASSQVGTYNEQFF. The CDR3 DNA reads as TGTGCCAGCAGCCAAGTTGGGACCTACAATGAGCAGTTCTTC.

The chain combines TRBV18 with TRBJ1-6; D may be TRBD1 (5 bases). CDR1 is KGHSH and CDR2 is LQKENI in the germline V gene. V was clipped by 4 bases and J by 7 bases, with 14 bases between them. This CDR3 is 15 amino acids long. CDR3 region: CASSLGPGRNSPLHF. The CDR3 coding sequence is TGTGCCAGCTCACTGGGTCCAGGGAGGAATTCACCCCTCCACTTT.